Listed below are T cell receptor beta chains from one sample, sequenced in a study of blood T cell repertoires in COVID-19. The method was immunoSEQ multiplex PCR; TCRdb's version includes in-frame clones alone and lacks a portion of them. The sample shows under 60,000 clones, roughly 87% of them seen only once. Sequences were obtained from peripheral blood. Every receptor here comes from a man aged 55 to 70 with acute or convalescent COVID-19. Both conserved end residues are part of each CDR3. The order of the fields is J gene, clone size, V gene, D gene, CDR3 DNA, CDR3 protein. D genes are given only for firm matches. Size is omitted from some rows. Given values are once, few, many or a class for expanded clones.

TRBJ2-7,-,TRBV15,TRBD1,TGTGCCACCAGCAAAGGACAGGGGAACGAGCAGTACTTC,CATSKGQGNEQYF
TRBJ1-3,-,TRBV2,-,TGTGCCAGCAGTTCACAGACAACCTCTGGAAACACCATATATTTT,CASSSQTTSGNTIYF
TRBJ2-7,-,TRBV5-6,-,TGTGCCAGCAGCATAGCTTACGAGCAGTACTTC,CASSIAYEQYF
TRBJ1-1,-,TRBV12-5,TRBD1,TGTGCTAGTGGTTTACCGGGACAGGGGGCGTTCATGAACACTGAAGCTTTCTTT,CASGLPGQGAFMNTEAFF
TRBJ1-1,-,TRBV6-1,-,TGTGCCAGCAGTGAAGTAGCGCCACAGGGATGGACTGAAGCTTTCTTT,CASSEVAPQGWTEAFF
TRBJ1-3,-,TRBV6-5,-,TGTGCCAGCAGTCCTCTCTCTGGAAACACCATATATTTT,CASSPLSGNTIYF
TRBJ1-5,-,TRBV5-6,-,TGTGCCAGCAGCTCCGTGGAGCGAAGCAATCAGCCCCAGCATTTT,CASSSVERSNQPQHF
TRBJ1-4,-,TRBV12-5,TRBD1,TGTGCTAGTGGTTTGGCCGGACAGGGGGGAAAACTGTTTTTT,CASGLAGQGGKLFF
TRBJ2-7,-,TRBV24-1,-,TGTGCCACCAGTGATCCATCAGGGGCCCGCGAGCAGTACTTC,CATSDPSGAREQYF
TRBJ2-3,-,TRBV11-3,TRBD1,TGTGCCAGCAGCTCTGACAGGGGGGAGAGGCAGTATTTT,CASSSDRGERQYF
TRBJ2-6,once,TRBV5-4,TRBD1,TGTGCCAGCAGCTTGGTAGGGGGCGCACGGGTTGGGGCCAACGTCCTGACTTTC,CASSLVGGARVGANVLTF
TRBJ1-5,once,TRBV18,-,TGTGCCAGCTCACCACCGGGAGACAATCAGCCCCAGCATTTT,CASSPPGDNQPQHF
TRBJ2-3,-,TRBV6-5,-,TGTGCCAGCAGTTACTCGGTCCGAGGGATCACAGATACGCAGTATTTT,CASSYSVRGITDTQYF
TRBJ1-1,-,TRBV18,-,TGTGCCAGCTCACCCGCTGGGAGGGGAACTGAAGCTTTCTTT,CASSPAGRGTEAFF
TRBJ1-6,-,TRBV30,TRBD1,TGTGCCTTCGGGGGACAGTATAATTCACCCCTCCACTTT,CAFGGQYNSPLHF
TRBJ2-1,-,TRBV21-1,-,TGTGCCAGCAGCAAAGCACGTAGCGGGGACCTCTACAATGAGCAGTTCTTC,CASSKARSGDLYNEQFF
TRBJ2-3,once,TRBV20-1,TRBD2,TGCAGTGCTAGTTCAGACGGGGGGGTGTCAGATACGCAGTATTTT,CSASSDGGVSDTQYF
TRBJ2-1,-,TRBV24-1,TRBD1,TGTGCCACCGTAGGCCAGGGGGCCCTGGGTATCTATGAGCAGTTCTTC,CATVGQGALGIYEQFF
TRBJ1-6,-,TRBV2,-,TGTGCCAGCAGTGAGGCCAGGGATAATTCACCCCTCCACTTT,CASSEARDNSPLHF
TRBJ2-1,-,TRBV20-1,-,TGCAGTGCCAGGGTATACAATGAGCAGTTCTTC,CSARVYNEQFF
TRBJ2-3,-,TRBV18,TRBD2,TGTGCCAGCTCACCCGGGGGGGGCCCAGATACGCAGTATTTT,CASSPGGGPDTQYF
TRBJ2-5,-,TRBV9,-,TGTGCCAGCAGCGCGCGGGACAGAGAAGAGACCCAGTACTTC,CASSARDREETQYF
TRBJ1-4,once,TRBV2,-,TGTGCCAGCAGTGAAGGGACAGACAGAAATGAAAAACTGTTTTTT,CASSEGTDRNEKLFF
TRBJ2-3,-,TRBV6-4,-,TGTGCCAGCAGTCCTCAGGGCGTTTCCACAGATACGCAGTATTTT,CASSPQGVSTDTQYF
TRBJ2-3,-,TRBV3-1/TRBV3-2,-,TGTGCCAGCAGCCAAGGAGGGGGGGGCGCTTTGTCGCCGCAGTATTTT,CASSQGGGGALSPQYF
TRBJ1-4,-,TRBV6-1,-,TGTGCCAGCAGTGGCCAGGATTACACAACTAATGAAAAACTGTTTTTT,CASSGQDYTTNEKLFF
TRBJ1-4,-,TRBV25-1,-,TGTGCCAGCAGTGTGCCCGGAGCAACTAATGAAAAACTGTTTTTT,CASSVPGATNEKLFF
TRBJ1-2,-,TRBV30,-,TGTGCCTGGAGTCCTCGGGGGGATGGCTACACCTTC,CAWSPRGDGYTF
TRBJ2-7,-,TRBV7-6,-,TGTGCCAGCAGCTTAATCACAGGAAGCTCCTACGAGCAGTACTTC,CASSLITGSSYEQYF
TRBJ2-7,once,TRBV6-5,TRBD1,TGTGCCAGCAGACCGGGACAGGGGGGCTACGAGCAGTACTTC,CASRPGQGGYEQYF
TRBJ2-3,-,TRBV5-1,-,TGCGCCAGCAGCTTGGAAGGCGGGTGGAGCACAGATACGCAGTATTTT,CASSLEGGWSTDTQYF
TRBJ2-2,-,TRBV19,-,TGTGCCAGTAGTATTCGCTCCATCCGTGGGACAAGCCCTAACACCGGGGAGCTGTTTTTT,CASSIRSIRGTSPNTGELFF
TRBJ2-3,-,TRBV14,-,TGTGCCAGCAGCCAGTATGTCAGGAGCACAGATACGCAGTATTTT,CASSQYVRSTDTQYF
TRBJ2-4,-,TRBV7-3,TRBD1,TGTGCCAGCAGCGTTGGGACAGGCAAAAACATTCAGTACTTC,CASSVGTGKNIQYF
TRBJ1-4,-,TRBV10-3,TRBD1,TGTGCCACCTCCGGGACAGGGGAAGAAAAACTGTTTTTT,CATSGTGEEKLFF
TRBJ2-1,-,TRBV15,TRBD2,TGTGCCACCAGCAGAGAAAGCGGGGGCAGGGATGAGCAGTTCTTC,CATSRESGGRDEQFF
TRBJ1-1,-,TRBV5-1,-,TGCGCCAGCAGCCGAATGAGCTTGACTGTGAACACTGAAGCTTTCTTT,CASSRMSLTVNTEAFF
TRBJ1-2,-,TRBV10-3,-,TGTGCCACTTCGCTAATCCGGGACAACTTCTATGGCTACACCTTC,CATSLIRDNFYGYTF
TRBJ1-5,once,TRBV19,-,TGTGCCAGTAGTATTCCGGGACTCCCAGTCAATCAGCCCCAGCATTTT,CASSIPGLPVNQPQHF
TRBJ2-7,-,TRBV4-1,TRBD2,TGCGCCAGCAGCCAACCAGCGGGGGGATCCTACGAGCAGTACTTC,CASSQPAGGSYEQYF
TRBJ1-1,once,TRBV9,-,TGTGCCAGCAGCGTAGGGTCAGTCGAGGCAGCTTTCTTT,CASSVGSVEAAFF
TRBJ1-1,-,TRBV12-3/TRBV12-4,-,TGTGCCAGCAGGACGACAGCTCCTATCGGAGCTTTCTTT,CASRTTAPIGAFF
TRBJ1-5,-,TRBV5-1,-,TGCGCCAGCAGCTTGGCCCAAGGCAGGGGACCATATAGCAATCAGCCCCAGCATTTT,CASSLAQGRGPYSNQPQHF
TRBJ1-1,once,TRBV2,-,TGTGCCAGCAGACAACAGGGCGGTAGCACTGAAGCTTTCTTT,CASRQQGGSTEAFF
TRBJ2-7,-,TRBV6-6,-,TGTGCCAGCAGTTATGAGACCTACGAGCAGTACTTC,CASSYETYEQYF
TRBJ2-2,-,TRBV10-3,-,TGTGCCATCAGTCCAGGCACCGGGGAGCTGTTTTTT,CAISPGTGELFF
TRBJ2-5,once,TRBV20-1,-,TGCAGTGCTAGTACCCTCGAGAGGGGGGGGCAAGACCAAGAGACCCAGTACTTC,CSASTLERGGQDQETQYF
TRBJ1-1,-,TRBV11-2,TRBD1,TGTGCCAGCAGCCCCCTCCGTAGGGGGACAGGTGCGACTGAAGCTTTCTTT,CASSPLRRGTGATEAFF
TRBJ1-4,-,TRBV11-2,-,TGTGCCAGCAGCTTAGTTCCGGGAGGGGAAAAACTGTTTTTT,CASSLVPGGEKLFF
TRBJ2-7,-,TRBV2,TRBD2,TGTGCCAGCAGTGAACGTCTAGCGGGGGGGCTCAGCTCCTACGAGCAGTACTTC,CASSERLAGGLSSYEQYF
TRBJ2-6,-,TRBV3-1/TRBV3-2,-,TGTGCCAGCAGCCACCATACAGGGTCTGGGGCCAACGTCCTGACTTTC,CASSHHTGSGANVLTF
TRBJ2-7,-,TRBV2,-,TGTGCCAGCAGTGAAAGGGGGTTCCCCTCCTACGAGCAGTACTTC,CASSERGFPSYEQYF
TRBJ1-3,-,TRBV4-1,TRBD1,TGCGCCAGCAGCCAATCGGGACAGGGTAGAAACACCATATATTTT,CASSQSGQGRNTIYF
TRBJ1-1,once,TRBV6-6,TRBD1,TGTGCCAGCAGTTACTCGGGACAGGGCGCTGAAGCTTTCTTT,CASSYSGQGAEAFF